This T cell receptor (beta chain) was documented in a study of regulatory T cells in long-lasting Graves disease. General study findings and limits: Only peripheral blood was studied, not thyroid tissue.

V lost 3 bases and J 6 bases, leaving 13 bases between the germline ends. Per the germline V gene, CDR1 is SGHRS and CDR2 is YFSETQ. There are 14 residues in the CDR3. The time point is: newly diagnosed GD, antithyroid drugs for less than 3 months. PBMC RNA served as the TCR library source. Graves' disease diagnosis used American Thyroid Association guidelines. In building TCR beta libraries, iRepertoire HTBI primers were used together with Arm-PCR of CDR3 regions. TCRdb processed the multiplex PCR reads anew with MiXCR; each CDR3 protein has one entry. The table has more than 300,000 distinct CDR3 sequences, roughly 15% seen once. This clonotype came up many times. The antigen remains undetermined. This sample was also put to use in a study of T cells in Graves' hyperthyroidism and ophthalmopathy. That report notes: Also found in blood were most expanded thyroid clonotypes above 0.001.

The chain recombines TRBV5-1 with TRBJ1-5; no clear D gene. The clonotype originates from a young woman with Graves disease. Sequenced here: peripheral blood mononuclear cells (PBMCs), sampled at new diagnosis, from a patient treated with antithyroid drugs. The CDR3 sequence is CASSSQGLGQPQHF. CDR3 sequence (DNA): TGCGCCAGCAGCTCTCAAGGGTTGGGTCAGCCCCAGCATTTT.